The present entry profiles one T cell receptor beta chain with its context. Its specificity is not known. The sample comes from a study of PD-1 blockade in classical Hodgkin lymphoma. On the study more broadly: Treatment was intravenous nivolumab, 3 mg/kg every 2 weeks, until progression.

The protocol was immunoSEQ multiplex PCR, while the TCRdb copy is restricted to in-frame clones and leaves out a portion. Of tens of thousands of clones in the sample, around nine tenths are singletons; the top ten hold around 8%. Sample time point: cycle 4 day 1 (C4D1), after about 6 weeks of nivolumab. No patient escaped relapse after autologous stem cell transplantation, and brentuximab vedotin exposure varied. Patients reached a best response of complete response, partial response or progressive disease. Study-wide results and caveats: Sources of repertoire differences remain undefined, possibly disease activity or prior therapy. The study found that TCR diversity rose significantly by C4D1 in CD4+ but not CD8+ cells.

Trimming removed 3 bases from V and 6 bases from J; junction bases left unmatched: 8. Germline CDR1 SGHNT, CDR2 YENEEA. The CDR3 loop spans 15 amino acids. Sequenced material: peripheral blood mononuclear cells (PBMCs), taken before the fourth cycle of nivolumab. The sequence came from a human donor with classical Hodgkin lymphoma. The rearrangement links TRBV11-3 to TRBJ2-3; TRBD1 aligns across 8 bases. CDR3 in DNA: TGTGCCAGCAGCTTTGGTCAGGGGGCGTCGGATACGCAGTATTTT. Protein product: CASSFGQGASDTQYF.